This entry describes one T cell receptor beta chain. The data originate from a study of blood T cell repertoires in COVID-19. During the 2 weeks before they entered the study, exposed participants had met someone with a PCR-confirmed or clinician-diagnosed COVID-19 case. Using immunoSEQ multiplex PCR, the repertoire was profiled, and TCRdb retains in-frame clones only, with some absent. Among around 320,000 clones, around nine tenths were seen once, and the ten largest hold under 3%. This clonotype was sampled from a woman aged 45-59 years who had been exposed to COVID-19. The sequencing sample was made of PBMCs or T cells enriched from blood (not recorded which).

The CDR3 nucleotides read TGTGCCAGCAGCTTATTGTACGGTAGCGGGGATAAAAACAATGAGCAGTTCTTC. Translation: CASSLLYGSGDKNNEQFF. The V call is TRBV7-2, the J call TRBJ2-1; 8 bases align to TRBD2. The V and J ends lost 2 bases and 5 bases, in that order; junction bases with no gene match: 14. Germline V gives CDR1 SGHTA, CDR2 FQGNSA. The CDR3 loop spans 18 amino acids.